These T cell receptor beta chains were read from a single sample in a study of T cells in Graves' hyperthyroidism and ophthalmopathy. One entry per CDR3 protein results from TCRdb running MiXCR on the multiplex PCR reads. The table has about 160,000 distinct CDR3 sequences, over 8% seen once. The specimen sequenced was blood. These receptors were taken from a woman aged 18-35 years with Graves' hyperthyroidism that later progressed to Graves' ophthalmopathy. The CDR3 runs from the conserved cysteine through the conserved F or W. The D gene is left open where the match is weak. Expanded clones get a size class; other rows say once, few or many, or leave the size out.

clone size,V gene,J gene,D gene,CDR3 DNA,CDR3 protein
many,TRBV24-1,TRBJ1-1,.,TGTGCCACCAGTGAGAACAGGATGAACACTGAAGCTTTCTTT,CATSENRMNTEAFF
many,TRBV9,TRBJ2-1,TRBD2,TGTGCCAGCAGCGTAGGACTAGCGGGAACCCGATACAATGAGCAGTTCTTC,CASSVGLAGTRYNEQFF
many,TRBV12-3/TRBV12-4,TRBJ2-1,TRBD2,TGTGCCAGCAGTTTAGAGTGGTGGGCTAGCGGGGGGGCCTACAATGAGCAGTTCTTC,CASSLEWWASGGAYNEQFF
many,TRBV20-1,TRBJ1-3,TRBD1,TGCAGTGCAAGGGGGGACAGGGAATTTGCTGGAAACACCATATATTTT,CSARGDREFAGNTIYF
few,TRBV19,TRBJ2-7,TRBD2,TGTGCCAGTAGTCCCCTAGCGGACTCCTACGAGCAGTACTTC,CASSPLADSYEQYF
few,TRBV5-6,TRBJ1-2,.,TGTGCCAGCAGCTTATCTGCGATCTATGGCTACACCTTC,CASSLSAIYGYTF
few,TRBV20-1,TRBJ2-1,.,TGCAGTGCTAGAGGGGGACTGGCCTACAATGAGCAGTTCTTC,CSARGGLAYNEQFF
.,TRBV5-1,TRBJ2-5,TRBD2,TGCGCCAGCATGTCCACTAGCGGGAGGGCGTTCGAGACCCAGTACTTC,CASMSTSGRAFETQYF
many,TRBV28,TRBJ2-2,.,TGTGCCAGCAGTCCCCCTGTGCGAGGGACCGGGGAGCTGTTTTTT,CASSPPVRGTGELFF
many,TRBV29-1,TRBJ2-2,.,TGCAGCTGCTTACTTGTAGGCACCGGGGAGCTGTTTTTT,CSCLLVGTGELFF
many,TRBV7-6,TRBJ1-3,TRBD1,TGTGCCAGCAGCTTAGCCCGACAGGGGGCTTCTGGAAACACCATATATTTT,CASSLARQGASGNTIYF
many,TRBV15,TRBJ2-3,.,TGTGCCACCAGCAGACCTCGTGGGGGGACAGATACGCAGTATTTT,CATSRPRGGTDTQYF
many,TRBV6-1,TRBJ2-7,TRBD1,TGTGCCAGCAGTGAAGTTCTCACAGGGGCCGAGCAGTACTTC,CASSEVLTGAEQYF
few,TRBV19,TRBJ2-7,TRBD2,TGTGCCAGTAGTAACCTAGCGGGAACCTACGAGCAGTACTTC,CASSNLAGTYEQYF
many,TRBV20-1,TRBJ1-4,TRBD1,TGCAGTGCCCGACAGGGGGTAGGGGAAAAACTGTTTTTT,CSARQGVGEKLFF
many,TRBV15,TRBJ1-6,.,TGTGCCACCAGCAGAGCCCCCGCCGGGGAACCCCTCCACTTT,CATSRAPAGEPLHF
few,TRBV9,TRBJ1-2,.,TGTGCCAGCAGCGTAGGACAAGACTATGGCTACACCTTC,CASSVGQDYGYTF
many,TRBV28,TRBJ2-3,TRBD1,TGTGCCAGCAGTTACTCTCAGGGGGCCGGCGCAGATACGCAGTATTTT,CASSYSQGAGADTQYF
many,TRBV3-1,TRBJ1-4,.,TGTGCCAGCAGCCAAGTCTGGGGGATTAATGAAAAACTGTTTTTT,CASSQVWGINEKLFF
.,TRBV5-1,TRBJ1-1,.,TGCGCCAGCATATCCCCAGCGGGGGGCACGACTGAAGCTTTCTTT,CASISPAGGTTEAFF
.,TRBV6-2/TRBV6-3,TRBJ1-2,TRBD1,TGTGCCAGCAGTAACAGGGGGGAGTTCGAGGGCTACACCTTC,CASSNRGEFEGYTF
many,TRBV6-1,TRBJ2-3,.,TGTGCCAGCAGTGCGGACGTTCGAGGGGGCACAGATACGCAGTATTTT,CASSADVRGGTDTQYF
few,TRBV9,TRBJ2-5,.,TGTGCCAGCAGCGCGGGACTGTCAGAGACCCAGTACTTC,CASSAGLSETQYF
many,TRBV2,TRBJ1-5,.,TGTGCCAGCAGTGATACTTCCAACAGGGCTCAGCCCCAGCATTTT,CASSDTSNRAQPQHF
many,TRBV20-1,TRBJ1-5,.,TGCAGTGCTAAGGGGGATCAGCCCCAGCATTTT,CSAKGDQPQHF
.,TRBV11-1,TRBJ1-4,.,TGTGCCAGCAGCTTACGGGGGGCAACAACTAATGAAAAACTGTTTTTT,CASSLRGATTNEKLFF
.,TRBV11-2,TRBJ2-2,TRBD2,TGTGCCAGCAGCCCCCGGATCGGACTAGCGGGATCAGGCGGGGAGCTGTTTTTT,CASSPRIGLAGSGGELFF
many,TRBV7-9,TRBJ1-2,TRBD1,TGTGCCAGCAGCGGCGGGACAGAGAACTATGGCTACACCTTC,CASSGGTENYGYTF
.,TRBV19,TRBJ2-3,.,TGTGCCAGTAGTACCCCCGCGAGAGGGATGGTCGGGGCAGATACGCAGTATTTT,CASSTPARGMVGADTQYF
.,TRBV6-5,TRBJ2-2,TRBD1,TGTGCCAGCAGATTAGGGACAGCGGACACCGGGGAGCTGTTTTTT,CASRLGTADTGELFF
.,TRBV20-1,TRBJ1-2,TRBD1,TGCAGTGCTCCCCTGATGGCGGGGGACAGAGCCTTATGGGGGTATGGCTACACCTTC,CSAPLMAGDRALWGYGYTF
.,TRBV7-9,TRBJ1-2,.,TGTGCCAGCAGCTCGTGGACTGTGCCTGAGGGTGGCTACACCTTC,CASSSWTVPEGGYTF
many,TRBV28,TRBJ1-6,TRBD1,TGTGCCAGCAGTTCTGGGACAGGACACTATAATTCACCCCTCCACTTT,CASSSGTGHYNSPLHF
many,TRBV12-3/TRBV12-4,TRBJ2-1,TRBD2,TGTGCCAGCCTACCGTCCCTAGCGGGAGTTGGCAATGAGCAGTTCTTC,CASLPSLAGVGNEQFF
.,TRBV6-5,TRBJ1-4,.,TGTGCCAGCAGTTACTCCGGGACACAAGAAAAACTGTTTTTT,CASSYSGTQEKLFF
many,TRBV5-4,TRBJ2-1,TRBD2,TGTGCCAGCAGCTCAGGACTAGCGGGAGGAGGAAATGAGCAGTTCTTC,CASSSGLAGGGNEQFF
many,TRBV6-1,TRBJ1-5,.,TGTGCCAGCAGTTATGGTACACCTTTCAGCAATCAGCCCCAGCATTTT,CASSYGTPFSNQPQHF
many,TRBV7-9,TRBJ1-2,TRBD1,TGTGCCAGCAGCTTAGGACAGGGGGACGGCTACACCTTC,CASSLGQGDGYTF
many,TRBV30,TRBJ1-1,.,TGTGCCTGGAGTTACGCAGGGCGTATGGAAACTGAAGCTTTCTTT,CAWSYAGRMETEAFF
.,TRBV20-1,TRBJ2-7,.,TGCAGTGCTAGAGCGAACAGGGCGGACGAGCAGTACTTC,CSARANRADEQYF
few,TRBV7-6,TRBJ2-2,.,TGTGCCAGCAGCTTAGGCAGGGGAACCGGGGAGCTGTTTTTT,CASSLGRGTGELFF
few,TRBV9,TRBJ2-1,TRBD2,TGTGCCAGCAGCGTAGATAAATCCTGGACTAGCGGAAACAATGAGCAGTTCTTC,CASSVDKSWTSGNNEQFF
many,TRBV18,TRBJ1-1,.,TGTGCCAGCTTAGCGGGTCTGAACACTGAAGCTTTCTTT,CASLAGLNTEAFF